This T cell receptor beta chain came from a study of blood T cell repertoires in COVID-19. The overall study: There were acute and convalescent COVID-19 samples, and they came from the United States, Italy and Spain.

Study processing details: Cell counts per sample came from amplifying reference gene primers. The table came from immunoSEQ multiplex PCR; TCRdb's copy has only in-frame clones and leaves some out. V and J calls and clone size are given by that table; D and trimming were obtained from the DNA. The table lists around 300,000 clones, 75% to 90% of them singletons, with under 2.5% in the top ten. The TCR was taken from a middle-aged man with acute or convalescent COVID-19. The sequenced sample consisted of peripheral blood.

The CDR3 is CASSNYRYEQYF. CDR3 bases: TGTGCCAGCAGCAATTACAGGTACGAGCAGTACTTC. The chain couples TRBV3-1 (or the pseudogene TRBV3-2) to TRBJ2-7; D possibly corresponds to TRBD1 (5 bases). From germline, CDR1 is LGHDT and CDR2 YNNKEL (reference sequence). V dropped 5 bases and J dropped 4 bases, with 9 bases sitting between them. CDR3 length equals 12 residues.